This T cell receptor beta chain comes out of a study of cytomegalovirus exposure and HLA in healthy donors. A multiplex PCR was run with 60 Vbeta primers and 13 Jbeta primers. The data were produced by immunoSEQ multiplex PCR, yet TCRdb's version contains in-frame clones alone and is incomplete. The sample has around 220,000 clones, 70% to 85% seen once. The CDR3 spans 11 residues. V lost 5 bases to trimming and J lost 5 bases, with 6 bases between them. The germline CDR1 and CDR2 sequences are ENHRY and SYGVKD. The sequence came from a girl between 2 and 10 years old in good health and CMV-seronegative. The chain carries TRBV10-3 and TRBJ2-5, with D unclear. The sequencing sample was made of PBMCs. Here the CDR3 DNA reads TGTGCCATCAGTTTTCTCGAGACCCAGTACTTC. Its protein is CAISFLETQYF.